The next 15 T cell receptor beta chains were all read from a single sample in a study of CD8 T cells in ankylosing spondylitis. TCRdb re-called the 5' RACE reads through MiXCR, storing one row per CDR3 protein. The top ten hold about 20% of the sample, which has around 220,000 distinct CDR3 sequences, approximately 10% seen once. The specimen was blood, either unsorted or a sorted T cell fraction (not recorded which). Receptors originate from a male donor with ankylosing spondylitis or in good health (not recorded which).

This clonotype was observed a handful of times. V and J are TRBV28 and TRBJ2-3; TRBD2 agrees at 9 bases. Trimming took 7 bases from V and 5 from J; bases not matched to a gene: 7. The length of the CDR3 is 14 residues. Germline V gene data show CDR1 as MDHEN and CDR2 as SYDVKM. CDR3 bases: TGTGCCAGCAACCTGCGGGGGGGGGAAGATACGCAGTATTTT. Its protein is CASNLRGGEDTQYF.

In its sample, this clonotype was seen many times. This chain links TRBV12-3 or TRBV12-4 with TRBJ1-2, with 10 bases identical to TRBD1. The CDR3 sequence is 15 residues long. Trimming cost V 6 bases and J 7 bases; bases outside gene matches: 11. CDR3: CASSQGGQGIAGYTF. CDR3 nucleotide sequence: TGTGCCAGCAGCCAGGGGGGACAGGGGATTGCTGGCTACACCTTC.

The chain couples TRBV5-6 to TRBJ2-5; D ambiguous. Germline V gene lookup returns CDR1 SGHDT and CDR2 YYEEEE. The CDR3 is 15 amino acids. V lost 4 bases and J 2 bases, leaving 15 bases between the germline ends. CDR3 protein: CASSPGFFLQETQYF. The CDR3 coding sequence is TGTGCCAGCAGCCCCGGTTTTTTCCTACAAGAGACCCAGTACTTC.

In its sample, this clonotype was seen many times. CDR3 region: CASSRAREQYF. The CDR3 bases are TGTGCCAGCAGCCGCGCACGCGAGCAGTACTTC. The J gene is TRBJ2-7, the V gene TRBV28; no reliable D call. With 6 bases removed from V and 6 bases from J, the gap between germline ends came to 9 bases. CDR3 length: 11 residues. Germline-derived CDR1 and CDR2 are MDHEN and SYDVKM.

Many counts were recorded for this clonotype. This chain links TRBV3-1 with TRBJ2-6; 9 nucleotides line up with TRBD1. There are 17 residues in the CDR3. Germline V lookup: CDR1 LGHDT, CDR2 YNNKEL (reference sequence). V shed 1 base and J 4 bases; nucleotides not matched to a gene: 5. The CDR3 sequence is CASSQVTGGAGANVLTF. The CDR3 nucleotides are TGTGCCAGCAGCCAAGTTACAGGGGGCGCGGGGGCCAACGTCCTGACTTTC.

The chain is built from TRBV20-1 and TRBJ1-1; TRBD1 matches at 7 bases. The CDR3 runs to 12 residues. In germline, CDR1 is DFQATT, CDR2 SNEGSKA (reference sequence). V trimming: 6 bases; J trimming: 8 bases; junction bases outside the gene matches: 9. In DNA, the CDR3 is TGCAGTGCCGTGGGACAGATCTTAGAAGCTTTCTTT. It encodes CSAVGQILEAFF.

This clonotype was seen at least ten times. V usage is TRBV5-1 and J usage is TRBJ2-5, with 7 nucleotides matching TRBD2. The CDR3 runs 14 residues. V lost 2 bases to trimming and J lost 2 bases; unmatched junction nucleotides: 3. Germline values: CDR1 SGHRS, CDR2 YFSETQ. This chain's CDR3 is CASSFWTRQETQYF. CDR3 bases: TGCGCCAGCAGCTTTTGGACTAGACAAGAGACCCAGTACTTC.

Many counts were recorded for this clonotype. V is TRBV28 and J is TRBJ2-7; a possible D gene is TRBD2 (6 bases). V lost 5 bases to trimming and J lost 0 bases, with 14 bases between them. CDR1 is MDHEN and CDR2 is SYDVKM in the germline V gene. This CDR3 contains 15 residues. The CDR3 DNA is TGTGCCAGCAGTACACCGGGACTTCGCTCCTACGAGCAGTACTTC. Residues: CASSTPGLRSYEQYF.

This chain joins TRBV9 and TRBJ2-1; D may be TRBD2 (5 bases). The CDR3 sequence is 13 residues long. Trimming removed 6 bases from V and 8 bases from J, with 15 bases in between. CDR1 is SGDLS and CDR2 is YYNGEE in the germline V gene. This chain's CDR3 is CASKLPSSDEQFF. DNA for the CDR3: TGTGCCAGCAAGTTACCTAGCTCAGATGAGCAGTTCTTC.

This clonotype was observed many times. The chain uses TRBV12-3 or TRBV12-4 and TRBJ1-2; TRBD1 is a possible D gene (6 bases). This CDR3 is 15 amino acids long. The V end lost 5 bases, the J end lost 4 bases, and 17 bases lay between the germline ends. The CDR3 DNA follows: TGTGCCAGCAGTGCCAGGGTGAGGGGGGTCTATGGCTACACCTTC. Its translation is CASSARVRGVYGYTF.

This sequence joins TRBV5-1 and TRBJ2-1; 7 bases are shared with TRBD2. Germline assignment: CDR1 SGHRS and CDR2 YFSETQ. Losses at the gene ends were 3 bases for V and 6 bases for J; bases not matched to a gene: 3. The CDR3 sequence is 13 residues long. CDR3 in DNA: TGCGCCAGCAGCTCAGCTAGCGGCAATGAGCAGTTCTTC. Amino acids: CASSSASGNEQFF.

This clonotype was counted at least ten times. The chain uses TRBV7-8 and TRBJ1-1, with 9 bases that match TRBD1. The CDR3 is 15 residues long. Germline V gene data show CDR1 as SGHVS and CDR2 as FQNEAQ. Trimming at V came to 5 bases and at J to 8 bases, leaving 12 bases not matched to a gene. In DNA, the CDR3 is TGTGCCAGCAGCCTAAACCCCGGGACAGGGCGGGAAGCTTTCTTT. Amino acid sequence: CASSLNPGTGREAFF.

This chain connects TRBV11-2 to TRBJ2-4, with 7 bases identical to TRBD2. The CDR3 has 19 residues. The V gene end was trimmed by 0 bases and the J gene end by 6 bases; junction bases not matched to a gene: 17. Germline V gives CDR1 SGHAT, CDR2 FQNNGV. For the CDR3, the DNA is TGTGCCAGCAGCTTAGATCGTCCGACTAGCTCTCGGTTTCCAAACATTCAGTACTTC. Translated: CASSLDRPTSSRFPNIQYF. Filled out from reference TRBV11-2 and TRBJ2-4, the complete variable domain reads EAGVAQSPRYKIIEKRQSVAFWCNPISGHATLYWYQQILGQGPKLLIQFQNNGVVDDSQLPKDRFSAERLKGVDSTLKIQPAKLEDSAVYLCASSLDRPTSSRFPNIQYFGAGTRLSVL.

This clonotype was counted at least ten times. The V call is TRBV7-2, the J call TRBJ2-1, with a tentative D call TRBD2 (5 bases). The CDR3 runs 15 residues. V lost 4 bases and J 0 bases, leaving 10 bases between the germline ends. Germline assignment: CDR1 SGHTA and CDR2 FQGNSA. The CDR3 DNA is TGTGCCAGCAGCTCTCAGGAGGCCTCCTACAATGAGCAGTTCTTC. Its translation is CASSSQEASYNEQFF.

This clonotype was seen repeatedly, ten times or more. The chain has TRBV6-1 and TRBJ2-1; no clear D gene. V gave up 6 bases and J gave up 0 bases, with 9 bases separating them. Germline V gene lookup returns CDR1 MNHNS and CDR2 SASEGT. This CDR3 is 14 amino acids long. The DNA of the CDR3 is TGTGCCAGCAGATCCAGTGGCTCCTACAATGAGCAGTTCTTC. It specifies CASRSSGSYNEQFF.